This TCR beta chain was sequenced in a study of OX40 agonist ivuxolimab in advanced cancers. Method: immunoSEQ multiplex PCR; TCRdb's copy keeps in-frame clones and lacks some. The sample holds approximately 27,000 clones, 75% to 85% seen once. Germline values: CDR1 SGHVS, CDR2 FQNEAQ. V was cut by 1 base and J by 2 bases, with 12 bases left in between. CDR3 size: 15 residues. This clone was picked up one time. The sequence was obtained from an adult with an advanced solid tumor such as melanoma, head and neck, liver or kidney cancer. V is TRBV7-8 and J is TRBJ2-7; either TRBD1 or TRBD2 may supply D (6 bases each). The material sequenced was CD4+ or CD8+ T cells sorted from blood, taken in a trial of the OX40 agonist ivuxolimab. The chain's CDR3 is CASSLEGGQAYEQYF. The CDR3 DNA reads TGTGCCAGCAGCTTAGAAGGGGGGCAAGCCTACGAGCAGTACTTC.